The 7 T cell receptor beta chains in this list originate from one sample, sequenced in a study of radiation and T cells in renal cell carcinoma (dated by TCRdb to 2020 to 2021). Libraries were made using the immunoSEQ multiplex PCR assay. What TCRdb holds here is the immuneACCESS table cut down to in-frame rearrangements. Part of the clones is not present; checked against another copy, under half of the missing clones reflect an unresolved V gene, and the others are unexplained. Recorded for this sample are about 3,700 clones; more than 70% of them occurred a single time. The ten largest clones represent over 6% of the sample. The time point label on this specimen signifies: tumor resected at nephrectomy. The treatment or condition label of this sample denotes: treatment-naive control, cytoreductive nephrectomy. Sequencing used tumor tissue, obtained from a patient whose treatment was nephrectomy without radiotherapy. These receptors all stem from a man in his fifties with renal cell carcinoma.

This rearrangement joins TRBV7-9 to TRBJ2-1, with 12 bases aligning to TRBD2. V trimming: 3 bases; J trimming: 8 bases; junction bases outside the gene matches: 2. The CDR3 covers 14 residues. CDR1 is SEHNR, CDR2 FQNEAQ, per germline (reference sequence). The CDR3 DNA sequence: TGTGCCAGCAGCTTGGGACTAGCGGGCCATGAGCAGTTCTTC. Translated, it gives CASSLGLAGHEQFF.

This clone is categorized as large. The chain carries TRBV2 and TRBJ1-5; D remains unclear. Per germline, CDR1 SNHLY and CDR2 FYNNEI. With 7 bases removed from V and 3 bases from J, the gap between germline ends came to 10 bases. The CDR3 is 13 residues long. The CDR3 sequence: CASTSRYNQPQHF. The CDR3 nucleotides are TGTGCCAGCACTTCCCGGTACAATCAGCCCCAGCATTTT.

The V call is TRBV15, the J call TRBJ1-2; D uncertain. The CDR3 has 13 amino acids. CDR1 is LNHNV, CDR2 YYDKDF, per germline (reference sequence). The V end was cut by 8 bases, the J end by 0 bases, with 10 bases between. CDR3 in DNA: TGTGCCACCTCGGGCGGGTCTAACTATGGCTACACCTTC. Translating it yields CATSGGSNYGYTF.

In this sample, this clone turned up a few times. The chain couples TRBV5-1 to TRBJ2-1; no reliable D call. Trimming took off 0 bases at V and 8 bases at J, with 6 bases between the two ends. The CDR3 consists of 12 residues. Looked up from germline, CDR1 is SGHRS and CDR2 is YFSETQ. Here the CDR3 DNA reads TGCGCCAGCAGCTTGGTTGGTGATGAGCAGTTCTTC. The encoded protein is CASSLVGDEQFF.

This clone was counted a few times. The V and J genes are TRBV2 and TRBJ2-6, with TRBD2 as a possible D gene (6 bases). Trimming stripped 6 bases from V and 0 bases from J, with 15 bases between. This CDR3 contains 17 residues. CDR1 is SNHLY and CDR2 is FYNNEI in the germline V gene. The CDR3 region is CASRAGPPSSGANVLTF. The CDR3 DNA sequence: TGTGCCAGCAGGGCGGGACCGCCCAGCTCTGGGGCCAACGTCCTGACTTTC.

The chain employs TRBV27 and TRBJ2-4, with D unclear. Germline V gene lookup returns CDR1 MNHEY and CDR2 SMNVEV (reference sequence). The CDR3 has 14 amino acids. Trimming took 5 bases from V and 7 from J, leaving 15 bases between them. The CDR3 loop reads CASSATAWDNIQYF. CDR3 nucleotide sequence: TGTGCCAGCAGTGCTACGGCTTGGGATAACATTCAGTACTTC.

The chain joins TRBV19 to TRBJ2-1, with D tentatively TRBD1 or TRBD2 (6 bases each). The CDR3 has 17 residues. In germline, CDR1 is LNHDA, CDR2 SQIVND (reference sequence). The V end lost 6 bases, the J end lost 4 bases, and 22 bases lay between the germline ends. CDR3 protein: CASRSPEGEVGYNEQFF. CDR3 DNA: TGTGCCAGTAGATCCCCCGAGGGGGAGGTGGGGTACAATGAGCAGTTCTTC.